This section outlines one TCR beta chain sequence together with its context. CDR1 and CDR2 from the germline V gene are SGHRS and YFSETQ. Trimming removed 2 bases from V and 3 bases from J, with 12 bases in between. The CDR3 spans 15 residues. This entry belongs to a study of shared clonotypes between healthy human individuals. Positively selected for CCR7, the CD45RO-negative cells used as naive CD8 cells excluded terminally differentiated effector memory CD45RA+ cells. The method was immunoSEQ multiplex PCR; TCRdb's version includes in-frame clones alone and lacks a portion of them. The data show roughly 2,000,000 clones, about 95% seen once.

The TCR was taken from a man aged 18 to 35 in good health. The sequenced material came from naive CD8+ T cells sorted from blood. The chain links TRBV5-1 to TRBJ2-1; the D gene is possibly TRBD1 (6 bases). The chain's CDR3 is CASSFSQGYYNEQFF. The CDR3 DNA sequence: TGCGCCAGCAGCTTCTCGCAGGGGTACTACAATGAGCAGTTCTTC.